This T cell receptor (beta chain) stems from a study of tumor and adjacent non-tumor tissue in lung cancer (dated by TCRdb to the late 2010s). Regarding the complete study: Of the cohort, some 12 patients had adenocarcinoma, 2 had squamous cell carcinoma and 1 had small cell lung cancer. The study compared bulk TCRbeta repertoires from lung tumor tissue and matched distant non-tumor lung tissue of over 13 lung cancer patients. Among the approximately 15 patients, ages ranged from roughly 30 to 76 years, approximately ten were men and 5 were women, and disease was TNM stage I to III. Sequencing generated a total of 130,000,000 or so productive TCRbeta reads, averaging around 4.3 million reads per sample. Some 31 paired specimens, one tumor and one normal lung sample per patient, were profiled by TCRbeta CDR3 sequencing.

CDR1 DFQATT and CDR2 SNEGSKA are derived from the germline V gene (reference sequence). Its CDR3 holds 18 amino acids, cysteine through phenylalanine. The CDR3 DNA has 54 bases and is translated from base 1. Library prep was done by multiplex PCR. The sequencing machine was an Illumina HiSeq 2500. TCRbeta libraries were constructed through three rounds of nested PCR with primers (Table S4) according to protocols adapted from ARM-PCR. Before sequencing, PCR products in the 200-500 bp range were cut out of the gel and cleaned up using the QIAquick gel extraction kit. The authors' pipeline ran thus. Reads were cleaned with Trimmomatic, merged with FLASH into complete CDR3 sequences, and assigned to V(D)J germline segments with MiTCR. VDJtools was used to compute clonal diversity as the inverse Simpson's index. In-frame sequences without a premature stop codon were defined as productive reads. TCRdb took the public reads, trimmed them with fastp at Q25, ran MiXCR for clone calling and kept in-frame beta chains. Entries are consolidated by CDR3 protein sequence, retaining the most common genes and DNA. The V and J calls, along with clone size, are taken from TCRdb and not from the paper's own processing. The sample profile shows 200,000 to 250,000 distinct CDR3 sequences; over 55% of them were found once. Of the sample, approximately 25% falls within the top ten clones.

Bulk unsorted tissue served as the source for RNA extraction, and RNA quality was assessed using a NanoDrop ND-1000 and an Agilent 2100. All donors had newly diagnosed lung cancer, had not received prior chemotherapy, and were admitted for thoracic surgery in China between August and November 2014. The study excluded patients who had received radiotherapy or chemotherapy before or who had another cancer at the same time. Surgical tissue pieces of roughly 1-2 cm3 were preserved in RNAlater solution and were kept at -80 degrees C until use. Results the study describes overall, beyond this receptor: With only about 16 patients in the cohort, the authors noted that larger samples and more detailed clinical data are needed. The top 100 clones accounted for a significantly larger cumulative portion of the repertoire in normal lung than in tumor tissue. Tumor tissue showed significantly greater TCR diversity (inverse Simpson) than normal lung tissue (about 400 vs 180, P = 0.0075, Mann-Whitney U test). Neither the sequencing platform nor unique molecular identifiers are named or mentioned anywhere in the methods. Younger patients had significantly higher TCR diversity, and higher tumor TCR diversity was associated with shorter overall and disease-free survival. Because peripheral blood was not sequenced, blood TCRbeta repertoires in the lung cancer patients of the study were not examined.

Concerning this clonotype: What this receptor recognizes is not known. One junction end disagrees with the germline gene, perhaps due to a read error.

Sequencing input: lung tumor tissue. The source is a man aged 60 to 75 with non-small cell lung cancer. Recombination connected TRBV20-1 to TRBJ2-6, with 8 junctional bases fitting TRBD1. The CDR3 region: CSARDPRTGCSEANVLTF. The DNA sequence follows: TGCAGTGCTAGAGACCCTAGGACAGGGTGCTCTGAGGCCAACGTCCTGACTTTC.